This is a list of T cell receptor beta chains from one sample in a study of cytomegalovirus exposure and HLA in healthy donors. The table came from immunoSEQ multiplex PCR; TCRdb's copy has only in-frame clones and leaves some out. The sample lists about 120,000 clones, under 90% seen once, with roughly 2.2% in the top ten. The sequenced sample was PBMCs. All receptors derive from a woman between 40 and 55 years old in good health and CMV-seronegative. The CDR3 runs from the conserved cysteine through the conserved F or W. D genes are given only for firm matches. Some rows mark clone size as missing; the rest say once, few, many or name a class of expanded clone.

CDR3 protein: CASSLVLVSGRLTDTQYF
CDR3 DNA: TGTGCCAGCAGCTTAGTTCTTGTTAGCGGGAGGCTCACAGATACGCAGTATTTT
J gene: TRBJ2-3
D gene: TRBD2
V gene: TRBV11-2
clone size: once

CDR3 protein: CASTPGGASGANVLTF
CDR3 DNA: TGTGCCAGTACCCCCGGGGGTGCTAGTGGGGCCAACGTCCTGACTTTC
J gene: TRBJ2-6
D gene: .
V gene: TRBV19
clone size: .

CDR3 protein: CASSPGGNTEAFF
CDR3 DNA: TGTGCCAGCTCACCAGGGGGCAACACTGAAGCTTTCTTT
J gene: TRBJ1-1
D gene: .
V gene: TRBV18
clone size: once

CDR3 protein: CASSHIRDTGELFF
CDR3 DNA: TGCGCCAGCAGCCACATTAGAGACACCGGGGAGCTGTTTTTT
J gene: TRBJ2-2
D gene: .
V gene: TRBV4-1
clone size: .

CDR3 protein: CASSVHETQPSSSPLHF
CDR3 DNA: TGTGCCAGCAGCGTCCACGAGACACAACCCTCCAGTTCACCCCTCCACTTT
J gene: TRBJ1-6
D gene: .
V gene: TRBV9
clone size: .

CDR3 protein: CASSNGQGSYEQYF
CDR3 DNA: TGTGCCAGCAGCAACGGACAGGGGTCCTACGAGCAGTACTTC
J gene: TRBJ2-7
D gene: TRBD1
V gene: TRBV6-6
clone size: once

CDR3 protein: CASSWREMDTEAFF
CDR3 DNA: TGCGCCAGCAGCTGGAGGGAGATGGACACTGAAGCTTTCTTT
J gene: TRBJ1-1
D gene: .
V gene: TRBV4-1
clone size: few

CDR3 protein: CASSVMGAGGNTIYF
CDR3 DNA: TGTGCCAGCAGCGTAATGGGGGCTGGCGGAAACACCATATATTTT
J gene: TRBJ1-3
D gene: .
V gene: TRBV9
clone size: .

CDR3 protein: CASSLIWGEAYEQYF
CDR3 DNA: TGTGCCAGCAGCTTAATCTGGGGCGAGGCCTATGAGCAGTACTTC
J gene: TRBJ2-7
D gene: .
V gene: TRBV7-6
clone size: .

CDR3 protein: CASSLTSGVNNEQFF
CDR3 DNA: TGTGCCAGCAGCTTGACTAGCGGGGTGAACAATGAGCAGTTCTTC
J gene: TRBJ2-1
D gene: TRBD2
V gene: TRBV7-9
clone size: .

CDR3 protein: CASSGRLGGYTF
CDR3 DNA: TGTGCCAGCAGTGGAAGGCTAGGTGGCTACACCTTC
J gene: TRBJ1-2
D gene: .
V gene: TRBV27
clone size: .

CDR3 protein: CASRSHPGDGTEAFF
CDR3 DNA: TGCGCCAGCAGGAGCCACCCAGGGGACGGCACTGAAGCTTTCTTT
J gene: TRBJ1-1
D gene: .
V gene: TRBV5-1
clone size: .

CDR3 protein: CASSLWTLGNTIYF
CDR3 DNA: TGTGCCAGCAGTCTCTGGACACTTGGAAACACCATATATTTT
J gene: TRBJ1-3
D gene: .
V gene: TRBV6-1
clone size: .

CDR3 protein: CATSRDRASTDTQYF
CDR3 DNA: TGTGCCACCAGCAGAGACAGGGCTAGCACAGATACGCAGTATTTT
J gene: TRBJ2-3
D gene: .
V gene: TRBV15
clone size: .

CDR3 protein: CASSYLGTANEQYF
CDR3 DNA: TGTGCCAGCAGTTACCTCGGGACAGCCAACGAGCAGTACTTC
J gene: TRBJ2-7
D gene: TRBD1
V gene: TRBV28
clone size: .

CDR3 protein: CASGLQDPNTGELFF
CDR3 DNA: TGCGCCAGCGGTCTACAGGATCCGAACACCGGGGAGCTGTTTTTT
J gene: TRBJ2-2
D gene: .
V gene: TRBV5-1
clone size: .

CDR3 protein: CASSLEGQRQETQYF
CDR3 DNA: TGCGCCAGCAGCTTGGAGGGGCAGAGACAAGAGACCCAGTACTTC
J gene: TRBJ2-5
D gene: .
V gene: TRBV5-1
clone size: .

CDR3 protein: CASSSEERGTNTGELFF
CDR3 DNA: TGTGCCAGCAGCTCTGAGGAGCGTGGAACGAACACCGGGGAGCTGTTTTTT
J gene: TRBJ2-2
D gene: .
V gene: TRBV4-2
clone size: .

CDR3 protein: CASSPTVRDNYGYTF
CDR3 DNA: TGTGCCAGCAGCCCGACAGTAAGAGATAACTATGGCTACACCTTC
J gene: TRBJ1-2
D gene: .
V gene: TRBV7-8
clone size: .

CDR3 protein: CASSRPGLLESEAFF
CDR3 DNA: TGTGCCAGCAGCCGCCCGGGACTGCTTGAATCTGAAGCTTTCTTT
J gene: TRBJ1-1
D gene: .
V gene: TRBV4-2
clone size: .

CDR3 protein: CAKASVWAYEQYF
CDR3 DNA: TGTGCCAAGGCGTCCGTCTGGGCCTACGAGCAGTACTTC
J gene: TRBJ2-7
D gene: .
V gene: TRBV2
clone size: .

CDR3 protein: CASSEGGRLRPQHF
CDR3 DNA: TGTGCCAGCAGTGAAGGGGGCAGGCTGAGGCCCCAGCATTTT
J gene: TRBJ1-5
D gene: .
V gene: TRBV6-1
clone size: few

CDR3 protein: CASSRGLAGVRPYEQYF
CDR3 DNA: TGTGCCAGCAGCCGAGGACTAGCGGGGGTTAGACCCTACGAGCAGTACTTC
J gene: TRBJ2-7
D gene: TRBD2
V gene: TRBV27
clone size: once

CDR3 protein: CASSYSRTGNTEAFF
CDR3 DNA: TGTGCCAGCAGTTACTCCAGGACAGGGAACACTGAAGCTTTCTTT
J gene: TRBJ1-1
D gene: TRBD1
V gene: TRBV6-5
clone size: .

CDR3 protein: CASSSSGALVGREQYF
CDR3 DNA: TGTGCCAGCAGCTCCAGCGGGGCCCTCGTGGGCCGCGAGCAGTACTTC
J gene: TRBJ2-7
D gene: TRBD2
V gene: TRBV7-8
clone size: .

CDR3 protein: CASSKGLAAGQYF
CDR3 DNA: TGTGCCAGCAGTAAGGGACTAGCGGCAGGGCAGTACTTC
J gene: TRBJ2-7
D gene: TRBD2
V gene: TRBV6-1
clone size: few

CDR3 protein: CASSVGHGQVYGYTF
CDR3 DNA: TGTGCCAGCAGCGTAGGCCACGGACAGGTTTATGGCTACACCTTC
J gene: TRBJ1-2
D gene: TRBD1
V gene: TRBV9
clone size: .

CDR3 protein: CASSVARGGGQETQYF
CDR3 DNA: TGTGCCAGCAGCGTAGCTCGGGGGGGAGGACAAGAGACCCAGTACTTC
J gene: TRBJ2-5
D gene: TRBD2
V gene: TRBV9
clone size: .

CDR3 protein: CASSREFTDTQYF
CDR3 DNA: TGTGCCAGCAGCCGGGAGTTCACAGATACGCAGTATTTT
J gene: TRBJ2-3
D gene: .
V gene: TRBV7-3
clone size: .

CDR3 protein: CASSHTGQGAGYTF
CDR3 DNA: TGTGCCAGCAGCCACACGGGACAGGGAGCCGGCTACACCTTC
J gene: TRBJ1-2
D gene: TRBD1
V gene: TRBV4-2
clone size: .

CDR3 protein: CASSGRTGGNEKLFF
CDR3 DNA: TGTGCCAGCAGCGGGAGGACAGGGGGAAATGAAAAACTGTTTTTT
J gene: TRBJ1-4
D gene: TRBD1
V gene: TRBV5-4
clone size: .

CDR3 protein: CATSRDGYMNTEAFF
CDR3 DNA: TGTGCCACCAGCAGAGATGGTTACATGAACACTGAAGCTTTCTTT
J gene: TRBJ1-1
D gene: .
V gene: TRBV15
clone size: .

CDR3 protein: CASSVVRLPSGANVLTF
CDR3 DNA: TGTGCCAGCAGTGTGGTCAGGCTCCCCTCTGGGGCCAACGTCCTGACTTTC
J gene: TRBJ2-6
D gene: .
V gene: TRBV2
clone size: .

CDR3 protein: CASSEGAVHPSEQYF
CDR3 DNA: TGTGCCAGCAGTGAAGGCGCGGTCCATCCCTCCGAGCAGTACTTC
J gene: TRBJ2-7
D gene: .
V gene: TRBV2
clone size: many

CDR3 protein: CASSLDPRSSYNSPLHF
CDR3 DNA: TGCGCCAGCAGCTTGGACCCTCGGAGCTCCTATAATTCACCCCTCCACTTT
J gene: TRBJ1-6
D gene: .
V gene: TRBV5-1
clone size: .

CDR3 protein: CASRSAALGGEKLFF
CDR3 DNA: TGTGCCAGCAGGAGCGCCGCTTTGGGTGGTGAAAAACTGTTTTTT
J gene: TRBJ1-4
D gene: .
V gene: TRBV6-5
clone size: .

CDR3 protein: CARSHPLRSLSSYNSPLHF
CDR3 DNA: TGTGCCAGAAGCCACCCCCTGCGGTCGTTGAGCTCCTATAATTCACCCCTCCACTTT
J gene: TRBJ1-6
D gene: .
V gene: TRBV7-5
clone size: .